The TCR beta chain described here comes from a study of blood T cell repertoires in COVID-19 (TCRdb year 2020). Describing the broader study: The collaborator samples originated in the United States, Italy and Spain and spanned the acute and convalescent phases of COVID-19. The prospective study material was composed of cDNA or gDNA derived from T cells, B-cell-depleted T cells, or PBMCs. Subjects who had been exposed to COVID-19, were actively infected with it, or had recovered from it provided the deeply sampled blood TCRbeta repertoires that made up the dataset. A freely available public database, intended as a resource for researchers studying the immune response to SARS-CoV-2, is where the repertoires were released. Samples came from the ongoing ImmuneRACE study (first 160 participants) plus 1,254 subjects from 6 global collaborators. Sample metadata almost always included a de-identified subject ID, COVID-19 status, age in years and sex. Where HLA class I and class II types were available, the types were taken from metadata supplied by the sample provider, not from assay-based typing.

Study-level results and caveats: How much clinical and demographic metadata was included differed by source and by participant, and the metadata was provided uncurated.

Enrolling through a virtual design, the prospective study's participants ranged in age from roughly 18 to 100 years and lived across around 25 United States geographic areas. To assign participants to cohorts, the prospective study relied on clinical history that participants themselves reported in a screening survey and a study questionnaire. Each participant in the prospective study had whole blood, serum and a nasopharyngeal or oropharyngeal swab collected by mobile phlebotomists. Participants in the prospective study had the option to provide additional blood draws and questionnaires over a roughly two-month period. Before DNA extraction, prospective study blood samples were shipped either frozen or at room temperature. Germline trimming: 6 bases from V, 5 bases from J; junction bases outside gene matches: 8. Taken from the germline V gene (reference sequence), the CDR1 and CDR2 loops are LNHDA and SQIVND. The CDR3 starts with the cysteine, ends with the phenylalanine, and has 15 residues. Only the CDR3 portion is preserved as DNA: 45 bases, with reading frame beginning at the first base.

Notes on this clone: Its antigen is not yet known. No base quality values were provided; no much bigger clone lies one nucleotide off.

The immunoSEQ Assay, a bias-controlled multiplex PCR, was used to amplify TCRbeta CDR3 regions from genomic DNA. In the authors' own workflow: Within the assay, amplification of reference gene primers was used to estimate how many nucleated cells each sample contained. To quantify the absolute abundance of each unique TCRbeta CDR3 rearrangement, sequence reads were collapsed and filtered. For each sample, productive Simpson clonality was calculated as the square root of Simpson's diversity index across productive rearrangements. The source is immuneACCESS, and TCRdb retained only in-frame sequences with V and J called. Part of the clones is not carried over; for the studies checked, unresolved V genes explain less than half of this, and the remainder is unexplained. V, J and clone size reflect that table, while D and trimming were determined from the DNA. The sample contains 200,000 to 300,000 clones, approximately 83% of them found a single time. The top ten clonotypes cover 2.5% to 3.5% of the sample.

This clonotype was obtained from a woman between 40 and 55 years old with acute COVID-19. The sequencing input was PBMCs or T cells enriched from blood (not recorded which). The rearrangement joined TRBV19 to TRBJ1-1, with 11 middle bases fitting TRBD1. The sequenced DNA is TGTGCCAGTAGAGACCGGACAGGGGGCGGTACTGAAGCTTTCTTT. This encodes CASRDRTGGGTEAFF.